Listed here are 29 T cell receptor beta chains from one sample, sequenced in a study of CD4 T cells in relation to SARS-CoV-2 and coronaviruses. These receptors' antigens are unknown. Here immunoSEQ multiplex PCR was the method, and the copy in TCRdb shows in-frame clones only, minus some. The profile shows about 29,000 clones, 60% to 85% of them singletons. CD4+ T cells from unexposed donors were obtained before the COVID-19 pandemic (2011-2018). Isolation of CD4+ T cells took place after around eleven days in culture. The source material was CD4+ T cells from PBMCs, cultured in vitro. These receptors came from a human donor in good health.

V and J are TRBV18 and TRBJ1-4; D is undetermined. The V end lost 4 bases, the J end lost 5 bases, and 14 bases lay between the germline ends. The germline CDR1 and CDR2 sequences are KGHSH and LQKENI. This CDR3 comprises 15 residues. CDR3 residues: CASSLQTRSNEKLFF. The DNA of the CDR3 is TGTGCCAGCTCACTCCAGACCCGGTCCAATGAAAAACTGTTTTTT.

V is TRBV7-2 and J is TRBJ1-2; D is possibly TRBD1 (5 bases). The CDR3 has 13 residues. V was cut by 5 bases and J by 2 bases, with 9 bases left in between. Looked up from germline, CDR1 is SGHTA and CDR2 is FQGNSA. The CDR3 loop is CASSRDRNYGYTF. The CDR3 DNA reads TGTGCCAGCAGCCGGGACCGGAACTATGGCTACACCTTC. The complete variable domain, with remaining parts taken from reference TRBV7-2 and TRBJ1-2, reads GAGVSQSPSNKVTEKGKDVELRCDPISGHTALYWYRQSLGQGLEFLIYFQGNSAPDKSGLPSDRFSAERTGGSVSTLTIQRTQQEDSAVYLCASSRDRNYGYTFGSGTRLTVV.

For this clone: Sequence at one end of the junction differs from germline and may be a read error. The CDR3 loop is CASSFPGGDNQPQHF. The CDR3, as DNA: TGTGCTAGCAGCTTTCCGGGGGGAGACAATCAGCCCCAGCATTTT. V gene TRBV7-7 combines with J gene TRBJ1-5; D is perhaps TRBD1 (5 bases). The CDR3 has 15 residues. CDR1 is SSHAT and CDR2 is FNYEAQ in the germline V gene (reference sequence). Using reference TRBV7-7 and TRBJ1-5 for the parts outside the CDR3, the full variable domain is GAGVSQSPRYKVTKRGQDVTLRCDPISSHATLYWYQQALGQGPEFLTYFNYEAQPDKSGLPSDRFSAERPEGSISTLTIQRTEQRDSAMYRCASSFPGGDNQPQHFGDGTRLSIL.

The chain uses TRBV5-4 and TRBJ2-1; TRBD1 or TRBD2 may be the D gene (6 bases each). Per germline, CDR1 SGHNT and CDR2 YYREEE (reference sequence). The CDR3 sequence is 16 residues long. The V gene lost 4 bases and the J gene lost 6 bases, with 20 bases spanning the gap. CDR3: CASSPGGPQAPNEQFF. CDR3 in DNA: TGTGCCAGCAGCCCCGGGGGCCCCCAAGCCCCCAATGAGCAGTTCTTC.

The chain joins TRBV18 to TRBJ1-1; weak D call: TRBD1 (5 bases). The CDR3 covers 14 residues. Per the germline V gene, CDR1 is KGHSH and CDR2 is LQKENI. V was clipped by 6 bases and J by 4 bases, with 15 bases between them. The CDR3 nucleotides read TGTGCCAGCTCCCTCAGGGAAGGTGGCACTGAAGCTTTCTTT. Translating it yields CASSLREGGTEAFF.

This chain uses TRBV5-6 with TRBJ1-6; perhaps TRBD1 as D (6 bases). V gave up 4 bases and J gave up 2 bases, with 13 bases separating them. From germline, CDR1 is SGHDT and CDR2 YYEEEE. The CDR3 has 16 amino acids. Written as DNA, the CDR3 is TGTGCCAGCAGCGGTGTCGACAGGACCTATAATTCACCCCTCCACTTT. Protein sequence: CASSGVDRTYNSPLHF.

This clone ranks as medium-sized (0.01 to 0.1%). The chain employs TRBV4-1 and TRBJ2-2; perhaps TRBD1 as D (5 bases). Trimming took off 6 bases at V and 2 bases at J, with 16 bases between the two ends. This CDR3 comprises 16 residues. Germline CDR1 reads MGHRA; CDR2 reads YSYEKL. The CDR3 DNA is TGCGCCAGCAGACACCTTTACAGGAGCAACACCGGGGAGCTGTTTTTT. This sequence encodes CASRHLYRSNTGELFF.

This chain links TRBV2 with TRBJ1-2; D may be TRBD1 (6 bases). This CDR3 spans 12 amino acids. Trimming left V 6 bases short and J 3 bases short, with 8 bases between. Per germline, CDR1 SNHLY and CDR2 FYNNEI. CDR3 DNA: TGTGCCAGCAGCGACAGGTACTATGGCTACACCTTC. This codes for CASSDRYYGYTF.

The chain links TRBV9 to TRBJ2-3; 8 nucleotides agree with TRBD2. Losses at the gene ends were 5 bases for V and 4 bases for J; bases not matched to a gene: 9. CDR3 length equals 15 residues. CDR1 is SGDLS, CDR2 YYNGEE, per germline. The CDR3 loop reads CASRARGGGSDTQYF. Here the CDR3 DNA reads TGTGCCAGCAGAGCCCGGGGGGGCGGGTCAGATACGCAGTATTTT. The complete variable domain, with remaining parts taken from reference TRBV9 and TRBJ2-3, reads DSGVTQTPKHLITATGQRVTLRCSPRSGDLSVYWYQQSLDQGLQFLIQYYNGEERAKGNILERFSAQQFPDLHSELNLSSLELGDSALYFCASRARGGGSDTQYFGPGTRLTVL.

V and J are TRBV7-3 and TRBJ2-3; the D is unclear. The CDR3 length is 12 residues. Germline loops: CDR1 SGHTA, CDR2 FQGTGA. Trimming took 2 bases from V and 6 from J, leaving 6 bases between them. The CDR3 sequence is CASSLESDTQYF. The CDR3 DNA is TGTGCCAGCAGCTTAGAAAGCGATACGCAGTATTTT. The whole variable domain, filled in from reference TRBV7-3 and TRBJ2-3, reads GAGVSQTPSNKVTEKGKYVELRCDPISGHTALYWYRQSLGQGPEFLIYFQGTGAADDSGLPNDRFFAVRPEGSVSTLKIQRTERGDSAVYLCASSLESDTQYFGPGTRLTVL.

This clone showed up just once. This chain connects TRBV5-6 to TRBJ1-2, with D perhaps matching TRBD1 (5 bases). Germline CDR1 is SGHDT and CDR2 is YYEEEE. Trimming pared 5 bases from V and 3 bases from J, leaving 14 bases between. The CDR3 spans 14 residues. The CDR3 is CASRSRGGDYGYTF. Written as DNA, the CDR3 is TGTGCCAGCAGATCGAGGGGCGGGGACTATGGCTACACCTTC.

V gene TRBV4-3 combines with J gene TRBJ2-1, with TRBD2 matching 7 bases. The germline V gene encodes CDR1 LGHNA and CDR2 YSLEER. After removal of 0 bases from V and 0 bases from J, the junction contained 2 bases not matched to a gene. The length of the CDR3 is 16 residues. CDR3 sequence (DNA): TGCGCCAGCAGCCAAGATGGGGGGGGCTCCTACAATGAGCAGTTCTTC. Translated: CASSQDGGGSYNEQFF.

This clone was seen once. This chain joins TRBV27 and TRBJ2-3; maybe TRBD2 (7 bases). With 5 bases removed from V and 4 bases from J, the gap between germline ends came to 13 bases. CDR3 size: 14 residues. CDR1 is MNHEY and CDR2 is SMNVEV in the germline V gene (reference sequence). The CDR3 here is CASSRGGAADTQYF. In nucleotides, the CDR3 is TGTGCCAGCAGTCGCGGGGGCGCCGCAGATACGCAGTATTTT.

The V call is TRBV7-8, the J call TRBJ2-3; D perhaps matches TRBD1 (6 bases). V was shortened by 5 bases and J by 7 bases, with 10 bases between the two germline ends. Germline V CDR1 and CDR2: SGHVS, FQNEAQ. The length of the CDR3 is 12 residues. CDR3 sequence reads: CASSRGGNTQYF. The CDR3 DNA reads as TGTGCCAGCAGCCGAGGGGGTAATACGCAGTATTTT.

This chain links TRBV2 with TRBJ2-2; no reliable D call. CDR3 length equals 14 residues. V gave up 6 bases and J gave up 7 bases, with 15 bases separating them. Germline V gene lookup returns CDR1 SNHLY and CDR2 FYNNEI. CDR3 bases: TGTGCCAGCAGCTTCCAAGGCCTCCACGGGGAGCTGTTTTTT. This codes for CASSFQGLHGELFF.

This clone rates as medium-sized. V gene TRBV19 combines with J gene TRBJ1-5; 9 nucleotides match TRBD1. Germline CDR1 LNHDA, CDR2 SQIVND (reference sequence). CDR3 size: 15 residues. V lost 4 bases to trimming and J lost 6 bases; unmatched junction nucleotides: 7. The CDR3 loop is CASSTRQGGSQPQHF. The CDR3 region has the DNA TGTGCCAGTAGTACTCGACAGGGGGGAAGTCAGCCCCAGCATTTT.

CDR3 coding DNA: TGTGCCAGCTCGCTACAGGGGGACCAGCCCCAGCATTTT. This sequence encodes CASSLQGDQPQHF. The chain combines TRBV18 with TRBJ1-5; 8 positions agree with TRBD1. Germline V gives CDR1 KGHSH, CDR2 LQKENI. The CDR3 totals 13 residues. J gave up 7 bases and V 6 bases, and 5 bases lay outside the gene matches.

This clone was observed once. This sequence joins TRBV7-3 and TRBJ2-1, with TRBD2 as a possible D gene (5 bases). The V gene's germline CDR1 is SGHTA and CDR2 FQGTGA. The V end was cut by 4 bases, the J end by 2 bases, with 9 bases between. The CDR3 covers 14 residues. CDR3 loop: CASSSAGAYNEQFF. The CDR3, as DNA: TGTGCCAGCAGCTCCGCCGGGGCCTACAATGAGCAGTTCTTC. The entire variable domain, with the rest obtained from reference TRBV7-3 and TRBJ2-1, is as follows: GAGVSQTPSNKVTEKGKYVELRCDPISGHTALYWYRQSLGQGPEFLIYFQGTGAADDSGLPNDRFFAVRPEGSVSTLKIQRTERGDSAVYLCASSSAGAYNEQFFGPGTRLTVL.

This chain joins TRBV7-2 and TRBJ1-4; tentatively, D is TRBD1 (6 bases). V lost 0 bases and J 3 bases, leaving 14 bases between the germline ends. CDR3 length equals 17 residues. CDR1 is SGHTA, CDR2 FQGNSA, per germline. The CDR3 sequence is CASSLAPNRAANEKLFF. The CDR3 nucleotides are TGTGCCAGCAGCTTAGCCCCCAACAGGGCAGCTAATGAAAAACTGTTTTTT. Filled out from reference TRBV7-2 and TRBJ1-4, the complete variable domain reads GAGVSQSPSNKVTEKGKDVELRCDPISGHTALYWYRQSLGQGLEFLIYFQGNSAPDKSGLPSDRFSAERTGGSVSTLTIQRTQQEDSAVYLCASSLAPNRAANEKLFFGSGTQLSVL.

This clone showed up just a few times. This chain joins TRBV7-2 and TRBJ1-2; TRBD1 might be the D (5 bases). The germline CDR1 and CDR2 sequences are SGHTA and FQGNSA. The CDR3 covers 15 residues. Between the trimmed V and J ends, which lost 2 bases and 3 bases, there was a span of 13 bases. The CDR3 spells CASSLQGSEHYGYTF. CDR3 DNA sequence: TGTGCCAGCAGCTTACAGGGTTCCGAGCACTATGGCTACACCTTC.

This chain uses TRBV5-4 with TRBJ2-1; 9 bases fit TRBD1. V lost 0 bases and J lost 7; bases outside the gene matches: 5. The CDR3 spans 15 residues. The germline gives CDR1 SGHNT, CDR2 YYREEE (reference sequence). For the CDR3, the DNA is TGTGCCAGCAGCTTGGACAGGGGGCGCGTGAATGAGCAGTTCTTC. It is translated as CASSLDRGRVNEQFF.

This chain links TRBV3-1 (or the pseudogene TRBV3-2) with TRBJ1-4; D is uncertain. The V end lost 3 bases, the J end lost 0 bases, and 5 bases lay between the germline ends. The germline V gene encodes CDR1 LGHDT and CDR2 YNNKEL (reference sequence). This CDR3 spans 14 amino acids. The CDR3 loop is CASSHRATNEKLFF. The DNA for the CDR3 is TGTGCCAGCAGCCACAGAGCAACTAATGAAAAACTGTTTTTT.

The V call is TRBV6-2 or TRBV6-3, the J call TRBJ2-6; D may be TRBD2 (5 bases). V was trimmed by 6 bases and J by 4 bases, leaving 16 bases between them. Germline lookup yields CDR1 MNHEY and CDR2 SVGEGT. This CDR3 is 16 amino acids long. CDR3 DNA sequence: TGTGCCAGCAGCCCCCTCGGGGATTCGGGGGCCAACGTCCTGACTTTC. Encoded protein: CASSPLGDSGANVLTF.

The V call is TRBV5-6, the J call TRBJ1-2; TRBD1 agrees at 7 bases. Per the germline V gene, CDR1 is SGHDT and CDR2 is YYEEEE. With V trimmed by 5 bases and J by 4 bases, 8 bases remained unmatched. CDR3 size: 14 residues. As DNA, the CDR3 is TGTGCCAGCAGTCGACAGGGAGGGGGCTATGGCTACACCTTC. Translation: CASSRQGGGYGYTF.

The genes are TRBV19 and TRBJ2-5; 9 bases align to TRBD2. The CDR3 contains 14 residues. J was trimmed by 7 bases and V by 5 bases; bases with no gene match: 8. Germline lookup yields CDR1 LNHDA and CDR2 SQIVND (reference sequence). In DNA, the CDR3 is TGTGCCAGTAGTGAGGCTAGCGGGATTGGGACCCAGTACTTC. It encodes CASSEASGIGTQYF.

This sequence joins TRBV19 and TRBJ2-7, with 9 bases fitting TRBD1. Germline V gives CDR1 LNHDA, CDR2 SQIVND (reference sequence). The CDR3 consists of 13 residues. CDR3 region: CAVAQGARDEQYF. CDR3 nucleotides: TGTGCTGTCGCACAGGGGGCGCGAGACGAGCAGTACTTC.

The chain couples TRBV30 to TRBJ1-3; unclear D gene. The germline CDR1 and CDR2 sequences are GTSNPN and SVGIG (reference sequence). The CDR3 is 13 residues long. V lost 0 bases and J lost 2, with 5 bases in between. CDR3 DNA: TGTGCCTGGAGTGTACAACCTGGAAACACCATATATTTT. It codes for CAWSVQPGNTIYF.

The CDR3 bases are TGTGCCAGCAGCTTAGCCGGGGGGGTCGGCTACACCTTC. The encoded protein is CASSLAGGVGYTF. The V gene is TRBV7-2, the J gene TRBJ1-2, with D perhaps TRBD1 (5 bases). Germline lookup yields CDR1 SGHTA and CDR2 FQGNSA. The CDR3 has 13 residues. V was trimmed by 0 bases and J by 8 bases, leaving 10 bases between them.

This chain joins TRBV24-1 and TRBJ1-2; weak D call: TRBD1 (5 bases). The germline V and J ends were trimmed by 3 bases and 5 bases, with 9 bases remaining between them. The CDR3 runs to 13 residues. Germline loops: CDR1 KGHDR, CDR2 SFDVKD. The CDR3 is CATSDGTDYGYTF. The CDR3 nucleotides read TGTGCCACCAGTGATGGGACTGATTATGGCTACACCTTC.